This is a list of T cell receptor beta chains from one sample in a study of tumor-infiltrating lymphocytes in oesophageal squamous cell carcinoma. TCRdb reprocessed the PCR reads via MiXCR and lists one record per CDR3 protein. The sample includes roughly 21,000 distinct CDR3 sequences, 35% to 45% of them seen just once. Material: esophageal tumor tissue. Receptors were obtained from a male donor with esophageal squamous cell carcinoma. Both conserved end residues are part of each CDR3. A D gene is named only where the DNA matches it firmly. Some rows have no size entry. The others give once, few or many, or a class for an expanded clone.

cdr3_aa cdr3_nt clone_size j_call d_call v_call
CSAQRLAGGGNEQFF TGCAGTGCTCAACGACTAGCGGGAGGGGGCAATGAGCAGTTCTTC many TRBJ2-1 TRBD2 TRBV20-1
CASSLARNEQFF TGTGCCAGCAGCTTAGCTCGCAATGAGCAGTTCTTC . TRBJ2-1 . TRBV7-2
CASSIRTGPNYGYTF TGTGCCAGTAGTATCAGGACAGGACCTAACTATGGCTACACCTTC few TRBJ1-2 TRBD1 TRBV19
CASSSLGASGRYYNEQFF TGTGCCAGCAGCTCTTTGGGGGCTAGCGGGAGGTACTACAATGAGCAGTTCTTC . TRBJ2-1 TRBD2 TRBV12-3/TRBV12-4
CASSATGDNYGYTF TGTGCCAGCAGCGCGACAGGGGATAACTATGGCTACACCTTC medium-sized TRBJ1-2 TRBD1 TRBV7-3
CASTSRDTQYF TGTGCCAGCACAAGCAGGGATACGCAGTATTTT . TRBJ2-3 . TRBV28
CASSLAVVTGANVLTF TGTGCCAGCAGCTTAGCAGTGGTAACTGGGGCCAACGTCCTGACTTTC few TRBJ2-6 . TRBV11-2
CASSRDDYTF TGTGCCAGCTCCAGGGATGACTACACCTTC . TRBJ1-2 . TRBV28
CATSETTRSSYNSPLHF TGTGCCACCAGTGAAACGACCAGGAGCTCCTATAATTCACCCCTCCACTTT many TRBJ1-6 . TRBV24-1
CASRGPGEKLFF TGTGCCAGCAGGGGACCCGGGGAAAAACTGTTTTTT many TRBJ1-4 . TRBV6-1
CASSLGRFSHEQFF TGTGCCAGCAGCTTAGGCCGGTTTTCCCATGAGCAGTTCTTC . TRBJ2-1 . TRBV11-2
CASSFEMRRDASRDEKLFF TGTGCCAGCAGTTTCGAAATGCGCCGGGACGCAAGCAGGGATGAAAAACTGTTTTTT . TRBJ1-4 . TRBV12-3/TRBV12-4
CASSYTGTGSNEQFF TGTGCCAGCAGTTACACCGGGACAGGGAGCAATGAGCAGTTCTTC . TRBJ2-1 TRBD1 TRBV6-6
CASSPTWGGGYTF TGTGCCAGCAGCCCAACCTGGGGGGGAGGCTACACCTTC few TRBJ1-2 . TRBV7-2
CASSPGTSELYEQYF TGCGCCAGCAGCCCGGGGACTAGCGAACTCTACGAGCAGTACTTC once TRBJ2-7 TRBD2 TRBV5-1
CASSHRGGQATYEQYF TGTGCCAGCAGCCACCGGGGGGGGCAGGCTACCTACGAGCAGTACTTC medium-sized TRBJ2-7 TRBD2 TRBV7-8
CASSPRTSGRTDTQYF TGTGCCAGCAGTCCTAGGACTAGCGGGAGAACAGATACGCAGTATTTT . TRBJ2-3 TRBD2 TRBV12-3/TRBV12-4
CASSDYGRGSYEQYF TGTGCCAGCAGTGACTATGGAAGGGGCTCCTACGAGCAGTACTTC many TRBJ2-7 . TRBV6-1
CASSQGWPTNEKLFF TGTGCCAGCAGCCAAGGATGGCCAACTAATGAAAAACTGTTTTTT . TRBJ1-4 . TRBV7-2
CATSDPLVDSQETQYF TGTGCCACCAGTGATCCGCTGGTGGACAGCCAAGAGACCCAGTACTTC many TRBJ2-5 . TRBV24-1
CASSPTTEDYGYTF TGCGCCAGCAGCCCAACGACAGAAGACTATGGCTACACCTTC many TRBJ1-2 . TRBV5-4
CAITPGTGTYEQYF TGTGCCATCACCCCCGGGACAGGGACCTACGAGCAGTACTTC . TRBJ2-7 TRBD1 TRBV10-3
CASSSMLADTVGEQFF TGTGCCAGCAGCTCTATGTTAGCGGATACAGTGGGTGAGCAGTTCTTC few TRBJ2-1 . TRBV7-9